The 9 T cell receptor beta chains given below trace back to one sample, sequenced in a study of quantifying T cell responses using KT2 cells. About the research overall: cDNA was made from DNase-treated RNA using alpha and beta constant primers.

Each cDNA got a UMI-containing oligo ligated at its 3' end. First-round PCR used roughly 4 cycles and beta primers RC1.1 and RC1.2 covering TRBC1 and TRBC2. TCRdb re-analysed the UMI-ligation and nested PCR reads in MiXCR, keeping a single row per CDR3 protein. Of 25,000 to 35,000 distinct CDR3 sequences listed, 7.3% were seen once; the top ten hold approximately 14%. Sequencing was carried out using PBMCs spiked with cells of the T cell clone KT2. These receptors came from a human donor.

This clonotype occurred many times. The gene calls are TRBV20-1 and TRBJ1-1; D is unresolved. Germline V gene sequence: CDR1 DFQATT, CDR2 SNEGSKA (reference sequence). The CDR3 length is 10 residues. V lost 8 bases and J lost 5, with 9 bases in between. CDR3 DNA sequence: TGCAGTACCCATTTTACTGAAGCTTTCTTT. It specifies CSTHFTEAFF.

This clonotype has at least ten counts. The V call is TRBV7-9, the J call TRBJ1-1; D is ambiguous. Germline V lookup: CDR1 SEHNR, CDR2 FQNEAQ (reference sequence). The ends were cut back, 5 bases at V and 1 base at J, with 11 bases in the middle. This CDR3 is built from 14 residues. CDR3 loop: CASSLRNGNTEAFF. The CDR3 bases are TGTGCCAGCAGCCTAAGGAACGGGAACACTGAAGCTTTCTTT.

A few counts support this clonotype. This chain connects TRBV28 to TRBJ2-7, with D tentatively TRBD1 (6 bases). V was cut by 5 bases and J by 3 bases, with 11 bases left in between. The germline CDR1 and CDR2 sequences are MDHEN and SYDVKM. This CDR3 spans 13 amino acids. The DNA for the CDR3 is TGTGCCAGCAGTATACGAGGGGGCTACGAGCAGTACTTC. The encoded protein is CASSIRGGYEQYF.

At least ten counts were recorded for this clonotype. This rearrangement joins TRBV2 to TRBJ1-5; 8 bases are a match to TRBD1. The length of the CDR3 is 15 residues. CDR1 is SNHLY and CDR2 is FYNNEI in the germline V gene. J lost 7 bases, V lost 1 base, and 6 bases had no gene match. The CDR3 protein is CASSEERNRGQPQHF. The CDR3 DNA is TGTGCCAGCAGTGAAGAGAGGAACAGGGGGCAGCCCCAGCATTTT.

This clonotype was detected only a few times. The chain is built from TRBV9 and TRBJ2-3; D is ambiguous. The CDR3 runs to 15 residues. Trimming removed 2 bases from V and 3 bases from J, with 13 bases in between. Germline assignment: CDR1 SGDLS and CDR2 YYNGEE. The CDR3 spells CASSVYGVATDTQYF. The CDR3 bases are TGTGCCAGCAGCGTGTATGGGGTGGCGACAGATACGCAGTATTTT.

The CDR3 loop reads CASSLVGQGKYEQYF. The CDR3 coding sequence is TGTGCCAGCAGTTTAGTAGGACAGGGGAAATACGAGCAGTACTTC. The rearrangement links TRBV12-3 or TRBV12-4 to TRBJ2-7; 9 bases agree with TRBD1. The CDR3 length is 15 residues. The V segment lost 1 base and the J segment 4 bases; nucleotides outside the gene matches: 5.

This clonotype was seen repeatedly, ten times or more. The chain has TRBV29-1 and TRBJ2-1; 13 bases fit TRBD2. The CDR3 runs 16 residues. Trimming at V came to 3 bases and at J to 0 bases, leaving 2 bases not matched to a gene. Germline CDR1 and CDR2: SQVTM and ANQGSEA. CDR3 in amino acids: CSVDGTSGNSYNEQFF. For the CDR3, the DNA is TGCAGCGTTGACGGGACTAGCGGGAACTCCTACAATGAGCAGTTCTTC.

This clonotype showed up many times. The chain uses TRBV29-1 and TRBJ1-1; a weak D match, TRBD1 (5 bases). Germline V gene lookup returns CDR1 SQVTM and CDR2 ANQGSEA. Trimming stripped 7 bases from V and 3 bases from J, with 15 bases between. This CDR3 has 13 residues. Here the CDR3 DNA reads TGCAGCGGGGGCTCCCGAGGGGACACTGAAGCTTTCTTT. It yields the protein CSGGSRGDTEAFF.

This clonotype was found a few times. This chain's CDR3 is CSVEVPGPPAKNIQYF. DNA of the CDR3: TGCAGCGTTGAAGTACCAGGGCCCCCAGCCAAAAACATTCAGTACTTC. The chain joins TRBV29-1 to TRBJ2-4; tentatively, D is TRBD1 (5 bases). Germline CDR1 reads SQVTM; CDR2 reads ANQGSEA. The V and J ends lost 1 base and 0 bases respectively, with 13 bases between them. The CDR3 totals 16 residues.